The entry that follows covers one T cell receptor (beta chain) sequence. The data are from a study of blood T cell repertoires in COVID-19. Looking at the study overall: Italy, Spain and the United States were the sources of the convalescent and acute COVID-19 samples. T cells, B-cell-depleted T cells, or PBMCs supplied cDNA or gDNA.

Original data processing: For nucleated cells, counts were estimated from reference gene primer amplification. Clones were sequenced by immunoSEQ multiplex PCR, and TCRdb holds only the in-frame ones, with some missing. V, J and clone size are those of that table, while D and trimming were read from the DNA. This sample yields 65,000 to 90,000 clones, of which 70% to 90% are seen a single time; roughly 8.5% belongs to the top ten. V shed 6 bases and J 4 bases; nucleotides not matched to a gene: 4. Germline lookup yields CDR1 LNHDA and CDR2 SQIVND (reference sequence). The CDR3 extends over 13 amino acids.

V usage is TRBV19 and J usage is TRBJ2-3; 7 bases agree with TRBD1. Sequencing input: peripheral blood. This receptor was taken from a man aged 30-40 years with acute or convalescent COVID-19. This CDR3 is CASRPGTADTQYF. The CDR3 DNA sequence: TGTGCCAGTAGGCCTGGGACAGCAGATACGCAGTATTTT.